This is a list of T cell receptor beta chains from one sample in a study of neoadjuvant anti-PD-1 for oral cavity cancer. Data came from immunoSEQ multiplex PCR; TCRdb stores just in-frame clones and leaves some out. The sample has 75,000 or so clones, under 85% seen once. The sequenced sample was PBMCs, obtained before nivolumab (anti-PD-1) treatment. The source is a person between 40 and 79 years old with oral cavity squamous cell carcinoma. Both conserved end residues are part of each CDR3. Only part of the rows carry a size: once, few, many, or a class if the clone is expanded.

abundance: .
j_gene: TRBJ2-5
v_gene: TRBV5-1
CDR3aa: CASSLGLAGKETQYF

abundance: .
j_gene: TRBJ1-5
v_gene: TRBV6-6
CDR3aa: CASTEGTGYQPQHF

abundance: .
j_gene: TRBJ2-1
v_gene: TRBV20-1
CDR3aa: CSATAVDEQFF

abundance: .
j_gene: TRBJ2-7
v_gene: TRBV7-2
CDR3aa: CASSLPPVYEQYF

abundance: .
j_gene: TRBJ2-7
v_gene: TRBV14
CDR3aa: CASSQDLRPDYEQYF

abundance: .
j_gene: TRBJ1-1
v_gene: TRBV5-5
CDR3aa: CASSSLWGRTEAFF

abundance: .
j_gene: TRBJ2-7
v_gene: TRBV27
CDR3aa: CASSLFGTGREQYF

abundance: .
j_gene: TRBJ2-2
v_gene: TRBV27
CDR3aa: CASQKRQFQNTGELFF

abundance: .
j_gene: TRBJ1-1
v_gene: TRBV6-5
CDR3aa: CASSGGQGRYTEAFF

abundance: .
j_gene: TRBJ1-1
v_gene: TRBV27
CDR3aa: CASSSDRNTEAFF

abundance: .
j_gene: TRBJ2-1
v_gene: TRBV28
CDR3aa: CASSLSAREAYYNEQFF

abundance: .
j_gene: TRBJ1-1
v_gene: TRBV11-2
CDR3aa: CASSLSRIEAFF

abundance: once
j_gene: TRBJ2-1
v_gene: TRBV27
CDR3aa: CASSLDRLAYNEQFF

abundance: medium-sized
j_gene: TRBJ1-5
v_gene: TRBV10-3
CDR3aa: CAISQHSNQPQHF

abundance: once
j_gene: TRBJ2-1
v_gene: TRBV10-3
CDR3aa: CAISESGAPPKNEQFF

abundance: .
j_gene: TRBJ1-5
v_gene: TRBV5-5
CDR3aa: CASSLAATYSNQPQHF

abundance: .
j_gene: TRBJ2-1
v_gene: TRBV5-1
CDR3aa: CASSLASSGLYNEQFF

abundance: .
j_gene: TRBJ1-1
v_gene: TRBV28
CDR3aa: CASSLSDNTEAFF

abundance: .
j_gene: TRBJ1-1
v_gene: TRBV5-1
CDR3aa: CASSLGDSEAFF

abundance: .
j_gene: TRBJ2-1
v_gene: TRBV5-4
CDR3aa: CATQLSSGSYNEQFF

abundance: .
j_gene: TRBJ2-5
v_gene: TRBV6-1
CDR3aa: CASSELFGLAGIRGETQYF

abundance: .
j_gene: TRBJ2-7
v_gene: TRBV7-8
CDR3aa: CASSLGGSLYEQYF

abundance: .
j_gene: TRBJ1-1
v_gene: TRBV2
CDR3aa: CASSYGQGAEAFF

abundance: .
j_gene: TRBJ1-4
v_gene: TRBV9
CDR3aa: CASSVEGTPNEKLFF